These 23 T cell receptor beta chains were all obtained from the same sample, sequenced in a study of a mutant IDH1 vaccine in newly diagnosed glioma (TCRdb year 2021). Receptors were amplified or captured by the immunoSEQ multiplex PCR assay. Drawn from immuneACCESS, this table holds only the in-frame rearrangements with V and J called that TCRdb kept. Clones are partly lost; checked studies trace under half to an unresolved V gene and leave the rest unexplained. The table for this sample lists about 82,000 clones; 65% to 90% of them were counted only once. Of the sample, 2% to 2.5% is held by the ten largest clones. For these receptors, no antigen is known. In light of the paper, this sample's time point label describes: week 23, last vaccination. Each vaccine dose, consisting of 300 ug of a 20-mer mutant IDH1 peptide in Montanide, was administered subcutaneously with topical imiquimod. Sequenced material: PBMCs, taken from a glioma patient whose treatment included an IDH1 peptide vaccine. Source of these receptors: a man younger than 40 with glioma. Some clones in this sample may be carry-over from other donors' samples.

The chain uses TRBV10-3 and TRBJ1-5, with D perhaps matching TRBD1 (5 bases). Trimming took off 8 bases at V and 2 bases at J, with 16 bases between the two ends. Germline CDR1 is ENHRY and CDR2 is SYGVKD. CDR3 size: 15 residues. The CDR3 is CAISYGQGGNQPQHF. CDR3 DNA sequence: TGTGCCATCTCGTATGGGCAGGGAGGCAATCAGCCCCAGCATTTT.

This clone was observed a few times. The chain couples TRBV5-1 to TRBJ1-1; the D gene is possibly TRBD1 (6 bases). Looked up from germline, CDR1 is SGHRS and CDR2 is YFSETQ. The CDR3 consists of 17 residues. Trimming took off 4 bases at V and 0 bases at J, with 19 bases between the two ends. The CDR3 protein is CASSVDRLRSMNTEAFF. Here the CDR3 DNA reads TGCGCCAGCAGCGTCGACAGGCTGCGGTCCATGAACACTGAAGCTTTCTTT.

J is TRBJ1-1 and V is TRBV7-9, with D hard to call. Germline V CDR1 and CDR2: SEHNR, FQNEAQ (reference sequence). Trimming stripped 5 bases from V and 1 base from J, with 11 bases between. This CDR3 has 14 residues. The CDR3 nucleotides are TGTGCCAGCAGCCAGACGGGCAGGAACACTGAAGCTTTCTTT. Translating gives CASSQTGRNTEAFF. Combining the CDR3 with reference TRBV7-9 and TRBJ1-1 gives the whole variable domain DTGVSQNPRHKITKRGQNVTFRCDPISEHNRLYWYRQTLGQGPEFLTYFQNEAQLEKSRLLSDRFSAERPKGSFSTLEIQRTEQGDSAMYLCASSQTGRNTEAFFGQGTRLTVV.

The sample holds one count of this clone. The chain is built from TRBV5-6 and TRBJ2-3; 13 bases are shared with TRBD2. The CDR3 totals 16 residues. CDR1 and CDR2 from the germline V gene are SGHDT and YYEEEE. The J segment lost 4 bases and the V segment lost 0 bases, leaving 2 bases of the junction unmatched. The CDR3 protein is CASSLELAGGSDTQYF. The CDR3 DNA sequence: TGTGCCAGCAGCTTGGAACTAGCGGGGGGGTCAGATACGCAGTATTTT.

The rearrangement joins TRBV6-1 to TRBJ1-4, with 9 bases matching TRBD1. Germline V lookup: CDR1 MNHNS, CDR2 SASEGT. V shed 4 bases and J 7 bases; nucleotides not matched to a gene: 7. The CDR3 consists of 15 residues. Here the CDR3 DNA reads TGTGCCAGCAGTGGTGGACAGGGGATGTCTGAAAAACTGTTTTTT. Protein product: CASSGGQGMSEKLFF.

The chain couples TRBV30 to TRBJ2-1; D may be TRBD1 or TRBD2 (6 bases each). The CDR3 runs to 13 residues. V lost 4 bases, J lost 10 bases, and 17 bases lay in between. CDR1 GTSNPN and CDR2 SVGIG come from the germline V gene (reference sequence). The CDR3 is CAWTGRTVSEQFF. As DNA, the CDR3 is TGTGCCTGGACGGGGAGGACAGTAAGCGAGCAGTTCTTC.

DNA of the CDR3: TGTGCCAGCAGACAGACAGGGTCCTCCTACGAGCAGTACTTC. It yields the protein CASRQTGSSYEQYF. The rearrangement links TRBV5-6 to TRBJ2-7; 7 nucleotides align to TRBD1. Germline V gene lookup returns CDR1 SGHDT and CDR2 YYEEEE. The CDR3 totals 14 residues. V lost 5 bases and J lost 0; bases outside the gene matches: 5.

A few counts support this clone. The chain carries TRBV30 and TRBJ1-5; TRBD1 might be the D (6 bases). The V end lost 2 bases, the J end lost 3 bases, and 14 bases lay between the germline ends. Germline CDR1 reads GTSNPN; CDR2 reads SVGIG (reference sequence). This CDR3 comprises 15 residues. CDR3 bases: TGTGCCTGGAGTAAAAGGCAGGGGTACAATCAGCCCCAGCATTTT. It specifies CAWSKRQGYNQPQHF.

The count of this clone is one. The CDR3 is CASSSPGLPTGELFF. The DNA for the CDR3 is TGTGCCAGCAGCTCACCGGGACTACCCACCGGGGAGCTGTTTTTT. This chain links TRBV5-4 with TRBJ2-2; 7 nucleotides line up with TRBD2. V was pared by 3 bases and J by 4 bases, with 6 bases of the junction left unmatched. The germline V gene encodes CDR1 SGHNT and CDR2 YYREEE (reference sequence). CDR3 length: 15 amino acids.

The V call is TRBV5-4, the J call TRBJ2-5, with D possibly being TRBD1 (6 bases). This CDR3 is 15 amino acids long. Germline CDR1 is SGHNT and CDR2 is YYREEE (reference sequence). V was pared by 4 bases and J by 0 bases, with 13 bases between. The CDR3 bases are TGTGCCAGCAGCCCGTCGACAGGACACCAAGAGACCCAGTACTTC. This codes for CASSPSTGHQETQYF.

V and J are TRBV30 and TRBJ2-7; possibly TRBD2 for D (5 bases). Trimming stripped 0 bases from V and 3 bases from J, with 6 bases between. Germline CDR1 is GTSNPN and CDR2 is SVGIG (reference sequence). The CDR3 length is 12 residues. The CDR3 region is CAWSVLGYEQYF. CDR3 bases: TGTGCCTGGAGTGTACTAGGCTACGAGCAGTACTTC.

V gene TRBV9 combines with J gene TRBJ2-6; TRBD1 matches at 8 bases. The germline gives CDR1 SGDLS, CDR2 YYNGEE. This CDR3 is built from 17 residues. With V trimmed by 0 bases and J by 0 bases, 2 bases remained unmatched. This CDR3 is CASSVATGGSGANVLTF. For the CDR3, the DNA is TGTGCCAGCAGCGTAGCTACAGGGGGCTCTGGGGCCAACGTCCTGACTTTC.

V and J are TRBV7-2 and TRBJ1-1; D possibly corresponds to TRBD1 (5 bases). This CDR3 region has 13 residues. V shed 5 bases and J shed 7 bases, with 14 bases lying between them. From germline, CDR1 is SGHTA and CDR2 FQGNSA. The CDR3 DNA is TGTGCCAGCAGCATAACGGGACGGCTTGAAGCTTTCTTT. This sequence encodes CASSITGRLEAFF.

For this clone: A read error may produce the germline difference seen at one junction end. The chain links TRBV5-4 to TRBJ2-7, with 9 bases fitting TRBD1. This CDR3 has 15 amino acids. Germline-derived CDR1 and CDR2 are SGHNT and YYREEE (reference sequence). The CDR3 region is CASSPDRGKWYEQYF. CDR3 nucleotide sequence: TGTGCCAGCAGCCCAGACAGGGGGAAGTGGTACGAGCAGTACTTT.

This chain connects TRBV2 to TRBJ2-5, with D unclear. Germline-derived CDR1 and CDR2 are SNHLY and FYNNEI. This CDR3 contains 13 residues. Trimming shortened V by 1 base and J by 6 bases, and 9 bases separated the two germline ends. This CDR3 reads CASSEGPLQTQYF. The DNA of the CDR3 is TGTGCCAGCAGTGAAGGGCCTTTGCAGACCCAGTACTTC.

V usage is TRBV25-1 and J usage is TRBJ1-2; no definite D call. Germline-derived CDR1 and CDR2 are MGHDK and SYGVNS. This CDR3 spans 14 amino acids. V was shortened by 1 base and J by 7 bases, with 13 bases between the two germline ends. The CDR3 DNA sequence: TGTGCCAGCAGTGAATTTCGGGGTTTGGTTGGCTACACCTTC. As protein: CASSEFRGLVGYTF.

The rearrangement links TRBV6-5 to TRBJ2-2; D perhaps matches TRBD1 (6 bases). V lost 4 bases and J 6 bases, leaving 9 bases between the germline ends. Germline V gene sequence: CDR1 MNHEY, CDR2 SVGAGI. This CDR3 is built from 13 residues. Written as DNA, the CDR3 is TGTGCCAGCAGTTCTGACAGGTCCGGGGAGCTGTTTTTT. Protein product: CASSSDRSGELFF.

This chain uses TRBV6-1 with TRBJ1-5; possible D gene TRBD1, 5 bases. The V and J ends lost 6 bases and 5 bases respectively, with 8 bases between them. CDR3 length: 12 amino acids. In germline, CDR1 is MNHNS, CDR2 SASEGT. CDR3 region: CASRQADQPQHF. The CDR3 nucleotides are TGTGCCAGCAGACAGGCAGATCAGCCCCAGCATTTT.

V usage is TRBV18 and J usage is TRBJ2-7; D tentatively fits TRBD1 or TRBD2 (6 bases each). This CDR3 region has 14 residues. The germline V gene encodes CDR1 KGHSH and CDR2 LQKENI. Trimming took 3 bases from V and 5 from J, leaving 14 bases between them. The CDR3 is CASSPLGGNDEQYF. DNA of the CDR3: TGTGCCAGCTCACCCTTAGGGGGGAACGACGAGCAGTACTTC.

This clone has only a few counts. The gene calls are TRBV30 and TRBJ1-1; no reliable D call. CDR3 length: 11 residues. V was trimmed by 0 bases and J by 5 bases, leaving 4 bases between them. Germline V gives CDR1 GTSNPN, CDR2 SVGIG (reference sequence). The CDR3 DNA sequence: TGTGCCTGGAGTGTAGGGACTGAAGCTTTCTTT. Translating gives CAWSVGTEAFF.

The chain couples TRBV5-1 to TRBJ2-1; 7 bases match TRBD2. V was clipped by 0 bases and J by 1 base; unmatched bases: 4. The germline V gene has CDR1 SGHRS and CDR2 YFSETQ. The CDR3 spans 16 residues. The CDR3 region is CASSLERGLSYNEQFF. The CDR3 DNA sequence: TGCGCCAGCAGCTTGGAGCGGGGTCTTTCCTACAATGAGCAGTTCTTC.

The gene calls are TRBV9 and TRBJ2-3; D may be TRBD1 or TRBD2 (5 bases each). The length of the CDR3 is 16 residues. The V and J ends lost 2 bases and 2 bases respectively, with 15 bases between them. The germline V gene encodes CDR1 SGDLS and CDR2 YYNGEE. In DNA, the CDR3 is TGTGCCAGCAGCGTCGGAGGACAATCCTACACAGATACGCAGTATTTT. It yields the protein CASSVGGQSYTDTQYF.

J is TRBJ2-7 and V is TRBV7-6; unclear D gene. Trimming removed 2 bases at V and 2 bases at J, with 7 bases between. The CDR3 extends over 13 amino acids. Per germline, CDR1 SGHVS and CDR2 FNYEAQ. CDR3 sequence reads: CASSLRNTYEQYF. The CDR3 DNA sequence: TGTGCCAGCAGCTTACGGAATACCTACGAGCAGTACTTC. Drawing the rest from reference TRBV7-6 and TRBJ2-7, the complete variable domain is GAGVSQSPRYKVTKRGQDVALRCDPISGHVSLYWYRQALGQGPEFLTYFNYEAQQDKSGLPNDRFSAERPEGSISTLTIQRTEQRDSAMYRCASSLRNTYEQYFGPGTRLTVT.